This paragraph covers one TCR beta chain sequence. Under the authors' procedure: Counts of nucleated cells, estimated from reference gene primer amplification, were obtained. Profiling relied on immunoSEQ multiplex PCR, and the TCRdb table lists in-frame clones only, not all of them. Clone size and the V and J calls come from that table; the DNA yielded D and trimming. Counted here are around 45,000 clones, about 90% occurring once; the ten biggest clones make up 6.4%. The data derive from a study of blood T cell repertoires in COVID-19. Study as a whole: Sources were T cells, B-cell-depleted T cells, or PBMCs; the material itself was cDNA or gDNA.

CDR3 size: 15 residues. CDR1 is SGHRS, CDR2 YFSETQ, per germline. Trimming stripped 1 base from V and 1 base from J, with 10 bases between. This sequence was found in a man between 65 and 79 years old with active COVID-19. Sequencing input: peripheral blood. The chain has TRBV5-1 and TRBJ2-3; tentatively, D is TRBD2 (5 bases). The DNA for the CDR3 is TGCGCCAGCAGCTTGTACGGGGTAGGCACAGATACGCAGTATTTT. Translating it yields CASSLYGVGTDTQYF.